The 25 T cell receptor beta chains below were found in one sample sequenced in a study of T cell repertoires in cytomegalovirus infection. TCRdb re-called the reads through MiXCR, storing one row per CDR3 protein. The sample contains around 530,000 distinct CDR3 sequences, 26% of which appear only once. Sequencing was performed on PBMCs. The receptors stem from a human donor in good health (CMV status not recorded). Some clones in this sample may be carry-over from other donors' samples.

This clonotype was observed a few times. The CDR3 here is CASSYLQSLNTEAFF. In nucleotides, the CDR3 is TGTGCCAGCAGTTACCTACAGTCACTGAACACTGAAGCTTTCTTT. V usage is TRBV27 and J usage is TRBJ1-1; D ambiguous. V gave up 4 bases and J gave up 0 bases, with 12 bases separating them. This CDR3 has 15 amino acids. Germline assignment: CDR1 MNHEY and CDR2 SMNVEV (reference sequence).

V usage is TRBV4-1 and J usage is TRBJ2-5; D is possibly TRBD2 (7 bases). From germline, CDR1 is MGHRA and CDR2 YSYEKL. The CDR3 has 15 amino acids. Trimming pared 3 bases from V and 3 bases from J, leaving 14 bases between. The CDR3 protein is CASSHPGGAEETQYF. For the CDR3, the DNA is TGCGCCAGCAGCCATCCGGGGGGCGCGGAAGAGACCCAGTACTTC.

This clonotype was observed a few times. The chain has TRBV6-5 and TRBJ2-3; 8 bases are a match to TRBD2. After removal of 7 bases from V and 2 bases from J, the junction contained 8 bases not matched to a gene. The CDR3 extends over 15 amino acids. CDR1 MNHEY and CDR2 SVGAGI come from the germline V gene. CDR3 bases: TGTGCCAGCAATCGGGGGGGCTTTCTCACAGATACGCAGTATTTT. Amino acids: CASNRGGFLTDTQYF.

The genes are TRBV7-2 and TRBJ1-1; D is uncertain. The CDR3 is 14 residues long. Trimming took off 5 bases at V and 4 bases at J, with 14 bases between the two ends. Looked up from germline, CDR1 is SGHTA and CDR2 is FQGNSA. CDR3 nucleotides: TGTGCCAGCAGCCGCGGGAGGGATGGCACTGAAGCTTTCTTT. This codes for CASSRGRDGTEAFF.

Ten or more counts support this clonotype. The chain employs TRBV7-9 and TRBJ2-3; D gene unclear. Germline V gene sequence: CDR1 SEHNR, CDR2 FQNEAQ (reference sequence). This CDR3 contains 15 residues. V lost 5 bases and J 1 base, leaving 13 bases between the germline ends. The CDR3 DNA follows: TGTGCCAGCAGCCAGCTTGATTGGGGCACAGATACGCAGTATTTT. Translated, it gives CASSQLDWGTDTQYF.

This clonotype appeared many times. DNA of the CDR3: TGTGCCAGCAGACCGGCTCCAGGGGGCATCTACGAGCAGTACGTC. It encodes CASRPAPGGIYEQYV. The chain recombines TRBV6-5 with TRBJ2-7; TRBD1 matches 8 bases. Per the germline V gene, CDR1 is MNHEY and CDR2 is SVGAGI. The CDR3 totals 15 residues. V gave up 6 bases and J gave up 3 bases; unmatched junction bases: 10.

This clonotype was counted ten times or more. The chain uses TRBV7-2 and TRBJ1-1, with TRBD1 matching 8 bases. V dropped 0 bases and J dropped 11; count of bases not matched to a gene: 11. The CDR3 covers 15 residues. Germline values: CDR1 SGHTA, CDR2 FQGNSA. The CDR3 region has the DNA TGTGCCAGCAGCTTAGCTTTGGGGACAGGCACAGGGGCTTTCTTT. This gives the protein CASSLALGTGTGAFF.

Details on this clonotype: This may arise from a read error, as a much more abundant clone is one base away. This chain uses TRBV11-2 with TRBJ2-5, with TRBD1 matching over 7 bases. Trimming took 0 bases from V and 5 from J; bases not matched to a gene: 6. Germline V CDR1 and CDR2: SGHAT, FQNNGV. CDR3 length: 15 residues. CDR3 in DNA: TGTGCCAGCAGCTTAGACAGGGGGTATGAGGAGACCCAGTACTTC. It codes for CASSLDRGYEETQYF. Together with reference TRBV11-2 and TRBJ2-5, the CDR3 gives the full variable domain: EAGVAQSPRYKIIEKRQSVAFWCNPISGHATLYWYQQILGQGPKLLIQFQNNGVVDDSQLPKDRFSAERLKGVDSTLKIQPAKLEDSAVYLCASSLDRGYEETQYFGPGTRLLVL.

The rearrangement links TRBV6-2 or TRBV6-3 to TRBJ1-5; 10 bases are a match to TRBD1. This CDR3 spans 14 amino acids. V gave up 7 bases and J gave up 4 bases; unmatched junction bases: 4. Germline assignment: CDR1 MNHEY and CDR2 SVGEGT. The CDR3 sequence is CASTRDRGNQPQHF. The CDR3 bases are TGTGCCAGCACTCGGGACAGGGGAAATCAGCCCCAGCATTTT.

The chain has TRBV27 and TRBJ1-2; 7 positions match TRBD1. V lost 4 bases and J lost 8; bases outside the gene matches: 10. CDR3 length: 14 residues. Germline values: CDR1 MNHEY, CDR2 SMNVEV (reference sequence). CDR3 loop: CASSSRRGATGYTF. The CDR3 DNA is TGTGCCAGCAGTTCTCGCAGGGGGGCGACCGGCTACACCTTC.

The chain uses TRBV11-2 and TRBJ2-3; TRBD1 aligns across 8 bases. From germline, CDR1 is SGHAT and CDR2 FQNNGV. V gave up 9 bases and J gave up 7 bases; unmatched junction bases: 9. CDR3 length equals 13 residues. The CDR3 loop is CASRAGGANTQYF. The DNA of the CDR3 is TGTGCCAGTCGGGCAGGGGGCGCGAATACGCAGTATTTT.

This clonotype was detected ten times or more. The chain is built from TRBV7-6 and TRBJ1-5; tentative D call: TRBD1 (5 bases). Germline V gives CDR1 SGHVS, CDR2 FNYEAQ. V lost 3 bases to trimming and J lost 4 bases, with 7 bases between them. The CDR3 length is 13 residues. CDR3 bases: TGTGCCAGCAGCTTGAAGGGGAATCAGCCCCAGCATTTT. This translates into CASSLKGNQPQHF.

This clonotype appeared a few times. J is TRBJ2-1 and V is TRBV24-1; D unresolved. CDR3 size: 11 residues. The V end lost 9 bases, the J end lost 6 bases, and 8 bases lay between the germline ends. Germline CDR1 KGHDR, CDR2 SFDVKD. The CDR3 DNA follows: TGTGCCACCGGCGTAGTCAATGAGCAGTTCTTC. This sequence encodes CATGVVNEQFF.

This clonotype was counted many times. Here the CDR3 DNA reads TGTGCCAGCAGCTTAATGGCGACAGGGGCATACGAGCAGTACTTC. Protein: CASSLMATGAYEQYF. This chain connects TRBV7-2 to TRBJ2-7; TRBD1 matches 8 bases. The CDR3 consists of 15 residues. Germline lookup yields CDR1 SGHTA and CDR2 FQGNSA. Trimming took 2 bases from V and 4 from J; bases not matched to a gene: 7.

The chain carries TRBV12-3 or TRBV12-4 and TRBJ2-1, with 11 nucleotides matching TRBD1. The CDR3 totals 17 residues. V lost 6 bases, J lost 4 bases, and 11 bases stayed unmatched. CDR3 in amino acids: CASRHLTGTGGYNEQFF. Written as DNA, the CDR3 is TGTGCCAGCAGACATCTAACAGGGACAGGGGGTTACAATGAGCAGTTCTTC.

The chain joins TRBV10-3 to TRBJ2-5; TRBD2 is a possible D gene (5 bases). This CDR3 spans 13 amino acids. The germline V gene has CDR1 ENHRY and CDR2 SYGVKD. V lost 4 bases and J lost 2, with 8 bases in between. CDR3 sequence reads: CAISGGRQETQYF. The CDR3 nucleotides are TGTGCCATCAGTGGAGGGAGACAAGAGACCCAGTACTTC.

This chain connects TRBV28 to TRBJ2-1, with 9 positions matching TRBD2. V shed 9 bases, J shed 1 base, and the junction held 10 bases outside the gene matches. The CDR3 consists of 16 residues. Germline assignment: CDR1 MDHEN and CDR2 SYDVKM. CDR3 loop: CASSGRVVVSYNEQFF. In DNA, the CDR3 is TGTGCCAGTAGCGGGAGAGTGGTTGTGTCCTACAATGAGCAGTTCTTC. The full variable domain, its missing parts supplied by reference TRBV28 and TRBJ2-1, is DVKVTQSSRYLVKRTGEKVFLECVQDMDHENMFWYRQDPGLGLRLIYFSYDVKMKEKGDIPEGYSVSREKKERFSLILESASTNQTSMYLCASSGRVVVSYNEQFFGPGTRLTVL.

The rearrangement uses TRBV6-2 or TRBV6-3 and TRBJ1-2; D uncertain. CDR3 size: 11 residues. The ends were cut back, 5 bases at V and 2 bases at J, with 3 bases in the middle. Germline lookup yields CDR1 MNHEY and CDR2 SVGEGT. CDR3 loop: CASSPNYGYTF. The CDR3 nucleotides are TGTGCCAGCAGTCCGAACTATGGCTACACCTTC.

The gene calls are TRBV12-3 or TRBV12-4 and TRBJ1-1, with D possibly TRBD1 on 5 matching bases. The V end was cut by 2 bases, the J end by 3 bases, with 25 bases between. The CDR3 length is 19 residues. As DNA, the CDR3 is TGTGCCAGCAGTTTAATCCCGGGGTGGGGCTCCCGGGAGGACACTGAAGCTTTCTTT. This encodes CASSLIPGWGSREDTEAFF.

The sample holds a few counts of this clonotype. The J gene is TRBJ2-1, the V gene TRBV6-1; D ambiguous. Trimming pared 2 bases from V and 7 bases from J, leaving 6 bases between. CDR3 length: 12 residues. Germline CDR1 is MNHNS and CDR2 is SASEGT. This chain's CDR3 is CASSEQWNEQFF. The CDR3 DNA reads TGTGCCAGCAGTGAACAATGGAATGAGCAGTTCTTC.

The CDR3: CSAISGRSYNEQFF. DNA for the CDR3: TGCAGTGCGATAAGCGGGAGGTCCTACAATGAGCAGTTCTTC. V is TRBV20-1 and J is TRBJ2-1, with 9 bases lining up with TRBD2. Germline CDR1 DFQATT, CDR2 SNEGSKA (reference sequence). The CDR3 totals 14 residues. The V segment lost 6 bases and the J segment 1 base; nucleotides outside the gene matches: 4.

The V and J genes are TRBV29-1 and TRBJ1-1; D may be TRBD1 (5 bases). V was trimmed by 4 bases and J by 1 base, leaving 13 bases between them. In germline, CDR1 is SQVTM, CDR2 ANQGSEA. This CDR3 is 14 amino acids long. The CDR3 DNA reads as TGCAGCGTTGTCCATAGACAGCAGAACACTGAAGCTTTCTTT. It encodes CSVVHRQQNTEAFF. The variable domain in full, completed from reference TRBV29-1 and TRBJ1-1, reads SAVISQKPSRDICQRGTSLTIQCQVDSQVTMMFWYRQQPGQSLTLIATANQGSEATYESGFVIDKFPISRPNLTFSTLTVSNMSPEDSSIYLCSVVHRQQNTEAFFGQGTRLTVV.

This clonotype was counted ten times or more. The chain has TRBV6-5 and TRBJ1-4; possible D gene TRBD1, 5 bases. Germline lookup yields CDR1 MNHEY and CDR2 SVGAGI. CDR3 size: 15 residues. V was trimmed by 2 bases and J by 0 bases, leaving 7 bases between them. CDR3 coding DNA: TGTGCCAGCAGTTACGGGGGAGCAACTAATGAAAAACTGTTTTTT. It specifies CASSYGGATNEKLFF.

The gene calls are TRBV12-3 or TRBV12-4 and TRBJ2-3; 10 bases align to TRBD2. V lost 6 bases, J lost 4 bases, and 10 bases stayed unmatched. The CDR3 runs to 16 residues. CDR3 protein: CASRNRTSGDSDTQYF. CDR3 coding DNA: TGTGCCAGCAGAAACCGGACTAGCGGTGATTCAGATACGCAGTATTTT.

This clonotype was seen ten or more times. The CDR3 here is CASSWSPYEQFF. CDR3 DNA: TGTGCCAGCAGCTGGAGCCCCTATGAGCAGTTCTTC. This chain uses TRBV7-2 with TRBJ2-1, with D hard to call. The CDR3 runs to 12 residues. Germline assignment: CDR1 SGHTA and CDR2 FQGNSA. V was cut by 4 bases and J by 8 bases, with 9 bases left in between.